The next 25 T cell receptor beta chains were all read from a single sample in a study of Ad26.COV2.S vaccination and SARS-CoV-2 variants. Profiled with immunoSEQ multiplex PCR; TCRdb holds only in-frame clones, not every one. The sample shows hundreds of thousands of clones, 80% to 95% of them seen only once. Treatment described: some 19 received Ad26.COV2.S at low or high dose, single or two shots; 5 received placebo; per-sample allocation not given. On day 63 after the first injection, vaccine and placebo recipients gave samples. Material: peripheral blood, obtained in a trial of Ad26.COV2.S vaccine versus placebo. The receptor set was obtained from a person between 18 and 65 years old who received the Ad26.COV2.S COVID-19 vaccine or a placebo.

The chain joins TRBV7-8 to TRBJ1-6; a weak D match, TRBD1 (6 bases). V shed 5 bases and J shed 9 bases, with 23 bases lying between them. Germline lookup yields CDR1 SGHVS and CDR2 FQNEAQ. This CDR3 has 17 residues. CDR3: CASSHARPGTIRSPLHF. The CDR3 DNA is TGTGCCAGCAGCCACGCCAGACCCGGGACAATTCGTTCACCCCTCCACTTT.

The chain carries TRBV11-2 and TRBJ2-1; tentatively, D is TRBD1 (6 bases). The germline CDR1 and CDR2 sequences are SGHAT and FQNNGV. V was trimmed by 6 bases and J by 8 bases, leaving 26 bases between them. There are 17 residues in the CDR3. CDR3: CASSGYLLRGRIDEQFF. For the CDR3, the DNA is TGTGCCAGCAGTGGGTACCTCCTTAGGGGGAGAATTGATGAGCAGTTCTTC.

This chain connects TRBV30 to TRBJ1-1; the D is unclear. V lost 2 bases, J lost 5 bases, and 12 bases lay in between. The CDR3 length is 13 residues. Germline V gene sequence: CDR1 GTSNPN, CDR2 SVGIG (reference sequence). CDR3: CAWSSGPGTEAFF. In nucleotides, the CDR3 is TGTGCCTGGAGTAGTGGGCCCGGTACTGAAGCTTTCTTT.

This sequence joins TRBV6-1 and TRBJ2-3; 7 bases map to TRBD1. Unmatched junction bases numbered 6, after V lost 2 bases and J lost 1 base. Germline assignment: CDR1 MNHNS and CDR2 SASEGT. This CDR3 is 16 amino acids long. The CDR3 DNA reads TGTGCCAGCAGTGAAAATAGGGGGCGCGGCACAGATACGCAGTATTTT. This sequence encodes CASSENRGRGTDTQYF.

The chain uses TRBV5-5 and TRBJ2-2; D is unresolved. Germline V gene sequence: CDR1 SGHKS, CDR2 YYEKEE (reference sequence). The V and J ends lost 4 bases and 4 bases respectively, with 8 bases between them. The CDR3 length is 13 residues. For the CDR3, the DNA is TGTGCCAGCAGCCTCATGGTCACCGGGGAGCTGTTTTTT. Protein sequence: CASSLMVTGELFF.

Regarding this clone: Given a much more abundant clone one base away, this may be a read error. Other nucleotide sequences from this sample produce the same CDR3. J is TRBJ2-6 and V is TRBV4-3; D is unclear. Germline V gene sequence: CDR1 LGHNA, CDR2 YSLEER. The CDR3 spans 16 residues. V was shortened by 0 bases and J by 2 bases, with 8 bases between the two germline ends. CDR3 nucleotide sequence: TGCGCCAGCAGCCAAGATGGTGGGGCTGGGGCCAACGTCCTGACTTTC. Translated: CASSQDGGAGANVLTF.

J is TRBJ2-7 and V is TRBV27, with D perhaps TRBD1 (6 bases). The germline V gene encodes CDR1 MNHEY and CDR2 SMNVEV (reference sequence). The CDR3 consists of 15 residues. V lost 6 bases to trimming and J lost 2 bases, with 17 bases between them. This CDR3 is CASRGRQVPPYEQYF. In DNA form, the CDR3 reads TGTGCCAGCAGGGGCAGACAGGTACCCCCCTACGAGCAGTACTTC.

Here the CDR3 reads CASSQEGYYTEAFF. CDR3 sequence (DNA): TGTGCCAGCAGCCAGGAGGGTTATTACACTGAAGCTTTCTTT. V usage is TRBV3-1 (or the pseudogene TRBV3-2) and J usage is TRBJ1-1; no reliable D call. CDR1 LGHDT and CDR2 YNNKEL come from the germline V gene (reference sequence). Trimming took off 3 bases at V and 3 bases at J, with 11 bases between the two ends. This CDR3 is 14 amino acids long.

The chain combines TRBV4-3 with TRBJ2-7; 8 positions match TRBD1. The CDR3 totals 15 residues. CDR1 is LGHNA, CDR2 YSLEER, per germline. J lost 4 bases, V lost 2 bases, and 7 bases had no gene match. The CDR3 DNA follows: TGCGCCAGCAGCCAAAACCCAGGGGGCTCATACGAGCAGTACTTC. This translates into CASSQNPGGSYEQYF.

DNA for the CDR3: TGTGCCAGCAGCTTAGTCAGGGGACAGCCCCAGCATTTT. This gives the protein CASSLVRGQPQHF. This chain uses TRBV11-2 with TRBJ1-5; possibly TRBD1 for D (6 bases). V was shortened by 1 base and J by 7 bases, with 8 bases between the two germline ends. Germline lookup yields CDR1 SGHAT and CDR2 FQNNGV. CDR3 length equals 13 residues. The whole variable domain, remainder taken from reference TRBV11-2 and TRBJ1-5, is EAGVAQSPRYKIIEKRQSVAFWCNPISGHATLYWYQQILGQGPKLLIQFQNNGVVDDSQLPKDRFSAERLKGVDSTLKIQPAKLEDSAVYLCASSLVRGQPQHFGDGTRLSIL.

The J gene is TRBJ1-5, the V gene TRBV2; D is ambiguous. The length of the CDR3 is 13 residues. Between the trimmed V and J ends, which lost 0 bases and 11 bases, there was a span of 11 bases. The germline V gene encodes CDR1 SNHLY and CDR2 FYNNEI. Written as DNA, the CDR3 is TGTGCCAGCAGTGAAGCGAAAGCTGGAGCCCAGCATTTT. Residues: CASSEAKAGAQHF. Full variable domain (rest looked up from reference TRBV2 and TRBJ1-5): EPEVTQTPSHQVTQMGQEVILRCVPISNHLYFYWYRQILGQKVEFLVSFYNNEISEKSEIFDDQFSVERPDGSNFTLKIRSTKLEDSAMYFCASSEAKAGAQHFGDGTRLSIL.

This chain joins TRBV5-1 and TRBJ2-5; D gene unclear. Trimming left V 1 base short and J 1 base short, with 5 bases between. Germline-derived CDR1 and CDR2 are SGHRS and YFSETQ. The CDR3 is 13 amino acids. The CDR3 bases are TGCGCCAGCAGCTTGACCATCCAAGAGACCCAGTACTTC. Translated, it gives CASSLTIQETQYF.

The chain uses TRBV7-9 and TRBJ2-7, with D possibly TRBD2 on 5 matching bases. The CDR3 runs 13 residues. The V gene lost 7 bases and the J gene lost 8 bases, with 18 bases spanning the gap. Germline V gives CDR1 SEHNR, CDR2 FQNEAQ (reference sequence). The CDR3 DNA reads TGTGCCAGCACGGCCGGACCGGGAAGGCAGCAGTACTTC. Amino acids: CASTAGPGRQQYF.

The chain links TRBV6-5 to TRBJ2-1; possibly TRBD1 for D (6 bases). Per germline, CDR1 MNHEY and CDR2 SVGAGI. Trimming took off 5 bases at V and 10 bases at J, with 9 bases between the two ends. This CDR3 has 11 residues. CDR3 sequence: CASSRRGEQFF. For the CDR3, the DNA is TGTGCCAGCAGTCGAAGGGGGGAGCAGTTCTTC.

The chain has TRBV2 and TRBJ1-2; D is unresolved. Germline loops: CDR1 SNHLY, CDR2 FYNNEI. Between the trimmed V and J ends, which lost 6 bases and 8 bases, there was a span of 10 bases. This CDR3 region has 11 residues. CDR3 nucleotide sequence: TGTGCCAGCAGCCAACACGGCGGCTACACCTTC. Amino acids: CASSQHGGYTF.

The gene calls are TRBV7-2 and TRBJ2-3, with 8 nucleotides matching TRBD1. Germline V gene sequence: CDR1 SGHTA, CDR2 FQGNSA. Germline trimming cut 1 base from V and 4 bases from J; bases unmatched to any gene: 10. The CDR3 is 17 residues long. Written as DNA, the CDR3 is TGTGCCAGCAGCTTAGTGTCGCAGGGGGCACGGCCAGATACGCAGTATTTT. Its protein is CASSLVSQGARPDTQYF.

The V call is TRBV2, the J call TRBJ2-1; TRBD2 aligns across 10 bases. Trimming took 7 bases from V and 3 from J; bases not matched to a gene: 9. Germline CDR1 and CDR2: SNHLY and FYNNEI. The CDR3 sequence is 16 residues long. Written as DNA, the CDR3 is TGTGCCAGCACCCAGGGAGCGGGAGGGGTCTACAATGAGCAGTTCTTC. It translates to CASTQGAGGVYNEQFF.

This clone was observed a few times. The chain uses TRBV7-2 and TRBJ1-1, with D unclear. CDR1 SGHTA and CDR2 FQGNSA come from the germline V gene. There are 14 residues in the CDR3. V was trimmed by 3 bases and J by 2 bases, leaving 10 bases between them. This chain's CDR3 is CASSLGNINTEAFF. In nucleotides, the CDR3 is TGTGCCAGCAGCTTGGGGAACATTAACACTGAAGCTTTCTTT.

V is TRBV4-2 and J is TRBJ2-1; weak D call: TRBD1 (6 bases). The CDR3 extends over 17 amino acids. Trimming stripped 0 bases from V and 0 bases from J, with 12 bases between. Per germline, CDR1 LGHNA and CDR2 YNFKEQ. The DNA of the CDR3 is TGTGCCAGCAGCCAAGACGCCAGGGGTAGCTCCTACAATGAGCAGTTCTTC. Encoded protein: CASSQDARGSSYNEQFF.

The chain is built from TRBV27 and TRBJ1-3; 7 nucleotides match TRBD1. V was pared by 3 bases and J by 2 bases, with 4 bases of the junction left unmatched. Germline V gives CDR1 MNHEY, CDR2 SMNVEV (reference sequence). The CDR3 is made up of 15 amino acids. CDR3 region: CASSLTGRTGNTIYF. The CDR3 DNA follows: TGTGCCAGCAGTTTGACAGGGAGAACTGGAAACACCATATATTTT.

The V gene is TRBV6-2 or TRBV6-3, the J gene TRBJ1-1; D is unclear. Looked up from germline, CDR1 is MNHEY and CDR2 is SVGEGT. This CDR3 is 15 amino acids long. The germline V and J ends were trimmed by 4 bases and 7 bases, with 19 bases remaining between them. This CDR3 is CASSSHGLFDIEAFF. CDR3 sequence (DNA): TGTGCCAGCAGTTCCCATGGGCTTTTCGATATTGAAGCTTTCTTT.

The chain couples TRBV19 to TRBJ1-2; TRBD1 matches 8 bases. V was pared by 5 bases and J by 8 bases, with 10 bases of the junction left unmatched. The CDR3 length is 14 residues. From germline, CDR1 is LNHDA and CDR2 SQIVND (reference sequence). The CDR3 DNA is TGTGCCAGTAGTCACGTACAGGGGGAGGAAGGCTACACCTTC. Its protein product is CASSHVQGEEGYTF.

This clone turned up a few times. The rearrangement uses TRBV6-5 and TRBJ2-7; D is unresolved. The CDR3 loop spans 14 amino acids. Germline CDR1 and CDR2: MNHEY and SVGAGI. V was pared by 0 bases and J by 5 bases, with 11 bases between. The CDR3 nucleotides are TGTGCCAGCAGTTACTCGTACAGAACACACGAGCAGTACTTC. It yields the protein CASSYSYRTHEQYF.

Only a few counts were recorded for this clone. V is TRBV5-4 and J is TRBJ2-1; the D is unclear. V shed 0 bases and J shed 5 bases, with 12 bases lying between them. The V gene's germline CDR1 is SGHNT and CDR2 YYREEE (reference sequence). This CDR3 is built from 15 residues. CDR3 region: CASSLVDDTDNEQFF. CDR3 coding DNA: TGTGCCAGCAGCTTGGTAGATGATACAGACAATGAGCAGTTCTTC. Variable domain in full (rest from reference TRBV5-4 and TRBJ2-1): ETGVTQSPTHLIKTRGQQVTLRCSSQSGHNTVSWYQQALGQGPQFIFQYYREEENGRGNFPPRFSGLQFPNYSSELNVNALELDDSALYLCASSLVDDTDNEQFFGPGTRLTVL.

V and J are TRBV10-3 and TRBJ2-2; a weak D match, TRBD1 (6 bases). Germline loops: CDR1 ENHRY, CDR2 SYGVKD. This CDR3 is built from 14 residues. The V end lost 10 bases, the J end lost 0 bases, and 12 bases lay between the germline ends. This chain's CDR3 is CATQTGTNTGELFF. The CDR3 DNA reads TGTGCCACCCAGACAGGAACGAACACCGGGGAGCTGTTTTTT.